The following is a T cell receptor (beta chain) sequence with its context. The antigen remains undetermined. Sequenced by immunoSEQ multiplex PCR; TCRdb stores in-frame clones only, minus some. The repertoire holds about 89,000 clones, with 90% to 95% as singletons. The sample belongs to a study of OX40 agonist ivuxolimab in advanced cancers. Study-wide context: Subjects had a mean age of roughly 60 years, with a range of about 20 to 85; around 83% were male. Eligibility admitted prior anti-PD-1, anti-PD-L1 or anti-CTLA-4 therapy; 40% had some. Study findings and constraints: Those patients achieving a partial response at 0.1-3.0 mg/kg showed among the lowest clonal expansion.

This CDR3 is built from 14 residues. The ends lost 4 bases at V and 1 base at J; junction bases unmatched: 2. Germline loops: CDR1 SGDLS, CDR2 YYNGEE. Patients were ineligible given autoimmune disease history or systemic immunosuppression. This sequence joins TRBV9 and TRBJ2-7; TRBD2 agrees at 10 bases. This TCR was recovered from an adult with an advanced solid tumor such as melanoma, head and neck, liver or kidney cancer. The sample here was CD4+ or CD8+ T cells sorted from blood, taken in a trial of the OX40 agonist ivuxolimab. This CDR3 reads CASSPLAGSYEQYF. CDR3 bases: TGTGCCAGCAGCCCACTAGCGGGGTCCTACGAGCAGTACTTC.